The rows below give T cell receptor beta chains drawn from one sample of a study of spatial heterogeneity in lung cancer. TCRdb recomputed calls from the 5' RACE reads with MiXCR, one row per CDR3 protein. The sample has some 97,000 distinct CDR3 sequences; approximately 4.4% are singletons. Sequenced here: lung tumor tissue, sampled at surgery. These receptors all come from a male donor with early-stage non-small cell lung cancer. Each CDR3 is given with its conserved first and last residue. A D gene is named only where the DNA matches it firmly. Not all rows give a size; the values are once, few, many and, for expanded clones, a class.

cdr3_aa: CASRLSGGNTGELFF; cdr3_nt: TGTGCCAGCAGACTTAGCGGGGGGAACACCGGGGAGCTGTTTTTT; clone_size: many; v_call: TRBV6-2/TRBV6-3; j_call: TRBJ2-2; d_call: TRBD2
cdr3_aa: CSAAGTLNQPQHF; cdr3_nt: TGCAGTGCTGCCGGGACCCTTAATCAGCCCCAGCATTTT; clone_size: many; v_call: TRBV20-1; j_call: TRBJ1-5; d_call: -
cdr3_aa: CASSLPRQGMAFYNEQFF; cdr3_nt: TGCGCCAGCAGCTTACCCCGACAGGGGATGGCCTTCTACAATGAGCAGTTCTTC; clone_size: -; v_call: TRBV5-1; j_call: TRBJ2-1; d_call: TRBD1
cdr3_aa: CASSAGYEQYF; cdr3_nt: TGTGCCAGCAGTGCCGGCTACGAGCAGTACTTC; clone_size: many; v_call: TRBV25-1; j_call: TRBJ2-7; d_call: -
cdr3_aa: CASSQRAAYNEQFF; cdr3_nt: TGCGCCAGCAGCCAGCGGGCAGCCTACAATGAGCAGTTCTTC; clone_size: -; v_call: TRBV4-1; j_call: TRBJ2-1; d_call: -
cdr3_aa: CASSQGLATGELFF; cdr3_nt: TGTGCCAGCAGCCAAGGACTAGCAACCGGGGAGCTGTTTTTT; clone_size: many; v_call: TRBV3-1; j_call: TRBJ2-2; d_call: TRBD2
cdr3_aa: CATSNLPGQGVLHQPQHF; cdr3_nt: TGTGCCACCAGCAACCTACCGGGACAGGGGGTTTTGCATCAGCCCCAGCATTTT; clone_size: many; v_call: TRBV15; j_call: TRBJ1-5; d_call: TRBD1
cdr3_aa: CASGVGLAGRYNEQFF; cdr3_nt: TGTGCTAGTGGTGTCGGACTAGCGGGGAGATACAATGAGCAGTTCTTC; clone_size: many; v_call: TRBV12-5; j_call: TRBJ2-1; d_call: TRBD2
cdr3_aa: CASSLGEASGGFYNEQFF; cdr3_nt: TGTGCCAGCAGCTTAGGAGAGGCTAGCGGGGGGTTCTACAATGAGCAGTTCTTC; clone_size: many; v_call: TRBV7-9; j_call: TRBJ2-1; d_call: TRBD2
cdr3_aa: CASSDSVRWDEQFF; cdr3_nt: TGTGCCAGCAGCGATTCCGTTAGATGGGATGAGCAGTTCTTC; clone_size: many; v_call: TRBV7-9; j_call: TRBJ2-1; d_call: -
cdr3_aa: CASSLASGRVEQYF; cdr3_nt: TGTGCCAGCAGCCTGGCTAGCGGGAGGGTGGAGCAGTACTTC; clone_size: -; v_call: TRBV12-3/TRBV12-4; j_call: TRBJ2-7; d_call: TRBD2
cdr3_aa: CSVVRGPGDTIYF; cdr3_nt: TGCAGCGTTGTGAGGGGCCCTGGAGACACCATATATTTT; clone_size: many; v_call: TRBV29-1; j_call: TRBJ1-3; d_call: -
cdr3_aa: CASSLVRTHEQYF; cdr3_nt: TGCGCCAGCAGCTTGGTTAGGACCCACGAGCAGTACTTC; clone_size: many; v_call: TRBV5-1; j_call: TRBJ2-7; d_call: -
cdr3_aa: CASSEWLSGLARTDTQYF; cdr3_nt: TGTGCCAGCAGTGAATGGCTCTCGGGACTAGCGCGCACAGATACGCAGTATTTT; clone_size: many; v_call: TRBV25-1; j_call: TRBJ2-3; d_call: TRBD2
cdr3_aa: CASSSSTLPRQYF; cdr3_nt: TGTGCCAGCAGCAGTTCAACCCTACCGCGGCAGTACTTC; clone_size: few; v_call: TRBV6-1; j_call: TRBJ2-7; d_call: -